Listed here are 21 T cell receptor beta chains from one sample, sequenced in a study of blood T cell repertoires in COVID-19. The data were produced by immunoSEQ multiplex PCR, yet TCRdb's version contains in-frame clones alone and is incomplete. The sample has about 200,000 clones, around 82% seen once. Sequencing was carried out using PBMCs or T cells enriched from blood (not recorded which). The source is a man aged 35-49 years who had recovered from COVID-19.

The V call is TRBV10-3, the J call TRBJ2-7; 7 bases match TRBD1. V was pared by 0 bases and J by 3 bases, with 8 bases of the junction left unmatched. There are 16 residues in the CDR3. Germline V CDR1 and CDR2: ENHRY, SYGVKD. DNA of the CDR3: TGTGCCATCAGTGAGTCGCCGGGACAGCTAAACTACGAGCAGTACTTC. Translation: CAISESPGQLNYEQYF.

V gene TRBV29-1 combines with J gene TRBJ2-3; D perhaps matches TRBD1 (5 bases). The CDR3 contains 15 residues. Germline V gives CDR1 SQVTM, CDR2 ANQGSEA. Deletions cut 1 base from V and 0 bases from J, with 11 bases between. The CDR3 spells CSVEVGRRSTDTQYF. CDR3 DNA sequence: TGCAGCGTTGAAGTGGGGCGACGAAGCACAGATACGCAGTATTTT.

This clone appeared a few times. The genes are TRBV29-1 and TRBJ1-5, with TRBD1 identical over 7 bases. CDR1 is SQVTM and CDR2 is ANQGSEA in the germline V gene. The V gene end was trimmed by 5 bases and the J gene end by 0 bases; junction bases not matched to a gene: 7. The CDR3 consists of 15 residues. The CDR3 region is CSVRGTEDSNQPQHF. Written as DNA, the CDR3 is TGCAGCGTTAGGGGGACAGAGGATAGCAATCAGCCCCAGCATTTT.

The chain joins TRBV9 to TRBJ1-4; no firm D call. From germline, CDR1 is SGDLS and CDR2 YYNGEE. The CDR3 has 13 residues. The germline V and J ends were trimmed by 4 bases and 7 bases, with 11 bases remaining between them. CDR3 coding DNA: TGTGCCAGCAGCCCGGGAGTGGGTGAAAAACTGTTTTTT. Translated: CASSPGVGEKLFF.

The J gene is TRBJ1-2, the V gene TRBV7-2; the D gene is possibly TRBD1 (6 bases). This CDR3 has 14 residues. Germline lookup yields CDR1 SGHTA and CDR2 FQGNSA. The V gene lost 5 bases and the J gene lost 5 bases, with 15 bases spanning the gap. CDR3 in amino acids: CASSPHRVQYGYTF. The CDR3 DNA reads as TGTGCCAGCAGCCCGCACAGGGTTCAATATGGCTACACCTTC.

This clone turned up a few times. CDR3 region: CASSPSDRGYTEAFF. The DNA for the CDR3 is TGTGCCAGCTCACCTTCAGACAGGGGGTACACTGAAGCTTTCTTT. The rearrangement uses TRBV18 and TRBJ1-1; 9 nucleotides align to TRBD1. J lost 3 bases, V lost 3 bases, and 5 bases had no gene match. CDR1 is KGHSH, CDR2 LQKENI, per germline. The CDR3 runs 15 residues.

This chain uses TRBV11-1 with TRBJ2-3; possibly TRBD1 for D (5 bases). V lost 5 bases to trimming and J lost 14 bases, with 14 bases between them. In germline, CDR1 is SGHAT, CDR2 FQDESV (reference sequence). The CDR3 covers 11 residues. Here the CDR3 reads CASSQLGAAYF. In nucleotides, the CDR3 is TGTGCCAGCAGCCAATTAGGGGCGGCGTATTTT.

The chain links TRBV7-8 to TRBJ2-5, with D maybe TRBD2 (7 bases). V lost 1 base and J 6 bases, leaving 21 bases between the germline ends. Germline V gene lookup returns CDR1 SGHVS and CDR2 FQNEAQ. This CDR3 has 17 residues. DNA of the CDR3: TGTGCCAGCAGCTTAGAATGGGGCGGGGGCCCGGTGAAGACCCAGTACTTC. Amino acid sequence: CASSLEWGGGPVKTQYF.

This clone was observed a few times. The chain links TRBV7-2 to TRBJ2-3, with a weak D call TRBD1 (6 bases). V was trimmed by 4 bases and J by 6 bases, leaving 17 bases between them. The CDR3 loop spans 15 amino acids. The germline V gene encodes CDR1 SGHTA and CDR2 FQGNSA. CDR3: CASSSRAGESDTQYF. DNA for the CDR3: TGTGCCAGCAGCTCCAGGGCAGGGGAATCGGATACGCAGTATTTT.

V gene TRBV9 combines with J gene TRBJ1-1; possibly TRBD1 for D (5 bases). From germline, CDR1 is SGDLS and CDR2 YYNGEE. Trimming removed 2 bases from V and 3 bases from J, with 17 bases in between. CDR3 length: 16 residues. This chain's CDR3 is CASSVGTSQGDTEAFF. DNA for the CDR3: TGTGCCAGCAGCGTGGGAACCTCGCAGGGCGACACTGAAGCTTTCTTT.

The chain carries TRBV3-1 (or the pseudogene TRBV3-2) and TRBJ1-2; 9 bases align to TRBD1. The V gene end was trimmed by 4 bases and the J gene end by 8 bases; junction bases not matched to a gene: 5. Germline CDR1 reads LGHDT; CDR2 reads YNNKEL (reference sequence). The CDR3 sequence is 13 residues long. The CDR3 spells CASSLRQGDGYTF. DNA for the CDR3: TGTGCCAGCAGCCTGAGACAGGGGGACGGCTACACCTTC.

The chain carries TRBV6-4 and TRBJ2-3; a possible D gene is TRBD2 (6 bases). Germline V CDR1 and CDR2: MRHNA, SNTAGT. The V gene lost 0 bases and the J gene lost 4 bases, with 14 bases spanning the gap. The CDR3 length is 16 residues. CDR3 DNA: TGTGCCAGCAGTGACTCTGGCGGGACTCGGGCAGATACGCAGTATTTT. Encoded protein: CASSDSGGTRADTQYF.

V and J are TRBV9 and TRBJ2-5; unclear D gene. Germline CDR1 reads SGDLS; CDR2 reads YYNGEE. The CDR3 totals 13 residues. The V end was cut by 5 bases, the J end by 6 bases, with 14 bases between. The CDR3, as DNA: TGTGCCAGCAGTCCTAGGCCGTTAAAGACCCAGTACTTC. Translating gives CASSPRPLKTQYF. Based on the CDR3 plus reference TRBV9 and TRBJ2-5, the full variable domain is DSGVTQTPKHLITATGQRVTLRCSPRSGDLSVYWYQQSLDQGLQFLIQYYNGEERAKGNILERFSAQQFPDLHSELNLSSLELGDSALYFCASSPRPLKTQYFGPGTRLLVL.

As regards this clone: A junction end diverges from the germline sequence, so it may reflect a read error. This chain links TRBV6-2 or TRBV6-3 with TRBJ1-1; possibly TRBD1 for D (5 bases). Germline V gives CDR1 MNHEY, CDR2 SVGEGT. The CDR3 extends over 12 amino acids. The CDR3 bases are TGTGCCAGCAGTAGACAGAACGCTGAAGCTTTCTTT. Residues: CASSRQNAEAFF.

In this sample, this clone turned up once. CDR3 bases: TGTGCCAGCATGTTGACTAGCGCGAAGACGCAGTATTTT. Encoded protein: CASMLTSAKTQYF. The chain carries TRBV6-5 and TRBJ2-3; 8 nucleotides match TRBD2. After removal of 7 bases from V and 9 bases from J, the junction contained 9 bases not matched to a gene. Germline V gene data show CDR1 as MNHEY and CDR2 as SVGAGI. The CDR3 runs 13 residues.

The genes are TRBV6-1 and TRBJ1-1; TRBD1 matches 7 bases. Germline CDR1 reads MNHNS; CDR2 reads SASEGT. V lost 3 bases, J lost 10 bases, and 8 bases stayed unmatched. The CDR3 spans 13 residues. DNA of the CDR3: TGTGCCAGCAGTGAGACAGGGATGATGCGAGCTTTCTTT. Translation: CASSETGMMRAFF.

V and J are TRBV2 and TRBJ1-2; perhaps TRBD1 as D (5 bases). CDR3 length: 14 residues. Trimming left V 1 base short and J 7 bases short, with 13 bases between. Germline V gene data show CDR1 as SNHLY and CDR2 as FYNNEI. The DNA for the CDR3 is TGTGCCAGCAGTGAAGAGGGCAGGGTGGGTGGCTACACCTTC. This sequence encodes CASSEEGRVGGYTF.

The chain has TRBV18 and TRBJ1-2; 7 bases map to TRBD1. Germline assignment: CDR1 KGHSH and CDR2 LQKENI. This CDR3 is built from 14 residues. After removal of 3 bases from V and 5 bases from J, the junction contained 6 bases not matched to a gene. CDR3 DNA: TGTGCCAGCTCACCTCCGACAGGGAGGTATGGCTACACCTTC. Its protein is CASSPPTGRYGYTF.

This chain joins TRBV11-2 and TRBJ1-6; no reliable D call. The V end was cut by 1 base, the J end by 6 bases, with 10 bases between. The CDR3 contains 15 residues. Germline V gene lookup returns CDR1 SGHAT and CDR2 FQNNGV. The CDR3 reads CASSLGAVANSPLHF. CDR3 DNA sequence: TGTGCCAGCAGCTTAGGGGCAGTGGCTAATTCACCCCTCCACTTT.

The chain recombines TRBV3-1 (or the pseudogene TRBV3-2) with TRBJ2-1; D possibly corresponds to TRBD1 (6 bases). V lost 1 base and J lost 9, with 16 bases in between. CDR3 length: 15 amino acids. In germline, CDR1 is LGHDT, CDR2 YNNKEL (reference sequence). The CDR3 region is CASSQVEVGGGEQFF. For the CDR3, the DNA is TGTGCCAGCAGCCAAGTCGAGGTAGGGGGTGGTGAGCAGTTCTTC.

This chain connects TRBV27 to TRBJ1-2; 7 nucleotides match TRBD1. J lost 2 bases, V lost 6 bases, and 12 bases had no gene match. The germline CDR1 and CDR2 sequences are MNHEY and SMNVEV (reference sequence). The CDR3 has 16 amino acids. CDR3 region: CASSLKGGGTNYGYTF. CDR3 nucleotide sequence: TGTGCCAGCAGCTTAAAAGGGGGCGGCACCAACTATGGCTACACCTTC.